This entry lists 23 T cell receptor beta chains sequenced from one sample in a study of shared clonotypes between healthy human individuals. The data were produced by immunoSEQ multiplex PCR, yet TCRdb's version contains in-frame clones alone and is incomplete. The sample has over a million clones, more than 95% seen once. The specimen sequenced was naive CD4+ T cells sorted from blood. The subset is: CD45RA+ positively selected. The receptors stem from a man aged 30 to 45 in good health.

J is TRBJ2-5 and V is TRBV7-3; 11 bases match TRBD2. The CDR3 totals 15 residues. V shed 5 bases, J shed 2 bases, and the junction held 4 bases outside the gene matches. CDR1 is SGHTA, CDR2 FQGTGA, per germline. CDR3 loop: CASSRTSGLQETQYF. CDR3 sequence (DNA): TGTGCCAGCAGCCGGACTAGCGGGTTACAAGAGACCCAGTACTTC.

The chain employs TRBV10-3 and TRBJ1-1; possible D gene TRBD1, 6 bases. V was clipped by 10 bases and J by 2 bases, with 14 bases between them. This CDR3 is 13 amino acids long. CDR1 is ENHRY, CDR2 SYGVKD, per germline. The CDR3: CATTLQGNTEAFF. In nucleotides, the CDR3 is TGTGCCACTACTTTACAGGGTAACACTGAAGCTTTCTTT.

The chain recombines TRBV6-5 with TRBJ2-1; 9 bases are a match to TRBD2. The V gene end was trimmed by 6 bases and the J gene end by 7 bases; junction bases not matched to a gene: 10. The length of the CDR3 is 15 residues. Germline V gene sequence: CDR1 MNHEY, CDR2 SVGAGI. Here the CDR3 DNA reads TGTGCCAGCAGCCTAGCGGGAAGATTATGGAATGAGCAGTTCTTC. It translates to CASSLAGRLWNEQFF.

The chain carries TRBV5-1 and TRBJ1-4; maybe TRBD1 (6 bases). Germline V gives CDR1 SGHRS, CDR2 YFSETQ. This CDR3 region has 16 residues. V lost 4 bases to trimming and J lost 3 bases, with 16 bases between them. The CDR3 protein is CASSDLRQAANEKLFF. The CDR3 DNA reads TGCGCCAGCAGCGATTTAAGACAGGCCGCTAATGAAAAACTGTTTTTT.

The chain carries TRBV5-1 and TRBJ2-5; the D gene is possibly TRBD2 (6 bases). The CDR3 runs 15 residues. Germline V gene lookup returns CDR1 SGHRS and CDR2 YFSETQ. Trimming took off 1 base at V and 0 bases at J, with 10 bases between the two ends. The CDR3 sequence is CASSLLRGNQETQYF. The DNA of the CDR3 is TGCGCCAGCAGCTTGCTCCGGGGGAACCAAGAGACCCAGTACTTC. Supplemented by reference TRBV5-1 and TRBJ2-5, the full variable domain reads KAGVTQTPRYLIKTRGQQVTLSCSPISGHRSVSWYQQTPGQGLQFLFEYFSETQRNKGNFPGRFSGRQFSNSRSEMNVSTLELGDSALYLCASSLLRGNQETQYFGPGTRLLVL.

The J gene is TRBJ2-3, the V gene TRBV7-3; 14 bases are shared with TRBD2. Germline V gene lookup returns CDR1 SGHTA and CDR2 FQGTGA. The CDR3 is 16 amino acids. Trimming took 5 bases from V and 4 from J; bases not matched to a gene: 5. CDR3 amino acids: CASSRLAGGGADTQYF. CDR3 nucleotides: TGTGCCAGCAGCCGACTAGCGGGAGGGGGAGCAGATACGCAGTATTTT. Full variable domain (outside the CDR3, taken from reference TRBV7-3 and TRBJ2-3): GAGVSQTPSNKVTEKGKYVELRCDPISGHTALYWYRQSLGQGPEFLIYFQGTGAADDSGLPNDRFFAVRPEGSVSTLKIQRTERGDSAVYLCASSRLAGGGADTQYFGPGTRLTVL.

The chain has TRBV15 and TRBJ2-7; D is undetermined. Trimming pared 0 bases from V and 3 bases from J, leaving 9 bases between. CDR1 is LNHNV, CDR2 YYDKDF, per germline (reference sequence). The CDR3 totals 14 residues. The CDR3, as DNA: TGTGCCACCAGCAGAGATGCAGTTAACTACGAGCAGTACTTC. Its translation is CATSRDAVNYEQYF.

The J gene is TRBJ2-1, the V gene TRBV4-1, with D perhaps matching TRBD2 (6 bases). The CDR3 length is 20 residues. Germline assignment: CDR1 MGHRA and CDR2 YSYEKL. The germline V and J ends were trimmed by 0 bases and 3 bases, with 24 bases remaining between them. The CDR3 bases are TGCGCCAGCAGCCAAGAGCCCGGAAGGTCGGCGGGACGGAACTACAATGAGCAGTTCTTC. It codes for CASSQEPGRSAGRNYNEQFF.

Comments on this clone: One junction end disagrees with the germline gene, perhaps due to a read error. Distinct nucleotide sequences in the sample also encode this CDR3. The chain is built from TRBV18 and TRBJ2-3; 8 bases are shared with TRBD2. This CDR3 contains 15 residues. CDR1 is KGHSH and CDR2 is LQKENI in the germline V gene. The CDR3 here is CASSTRAGVLDTQYF. The CDR3, as DNA: TGTGCCAGCTCTACCAGAGCGGGAGTTTTGGATACACAGTATTTT.

This clone appeared once. The CDR3 reads CASSLLGLTSYEQYF. The CDR3 nucleotides are TGTGCCAGCAGCTTATTGGGCTTAACCTCCTACGAGCAGTACTTC. The V and J genes are TRBV11-2 and TRBJ2-7; D gene ambiguous. V lost 2 bases and J 0 bases, leaving 11 bases between the germline ends. The germline V gene encodes CDR1 SGHAT and CDR2 FQNNGV. CDR3 length equals 15 residues.

This chain links TRBV7-8 with TRBJ2-3, with 12 bases aligning to TRBD2. Germline V gives CDR1 SGHVS, CDR2 FQNEAQ. The CDR3 has 17 amino acids. The junction had 4 bases not matched to a gene; V was cut back by 1 base and J by 2 bases. The CDR3 region has the DNA TGTGCCAGCAGCTTAGAGCTAGCGGGAGGGAACACAGATACGCAGTATTTT. Protein: CASSLELAGGNTDTQYF.

The J gene is TRBJ2-1, the V gene TRBV7-8; D unclear. Trimming stripped 1 base from V and 6 bases from J, with 7 bases between. CDR1 is SGHVS, CDR2 FQNEAQ, per germline. CDR3 length equals 13 residues. The CDR3 DNA reads as TGTGCCAGCAGCTTAGAGTTCGGCAATGAGCAGTTCTTC. Residues: CASSLEFGNEQFF.

In its sample, this clone was seen once. V and J are TRBV5-1 and TRBJ2-1, with TRBD1 identical over 10 bases. The CDR3 spans 16 residues. The V segment lost 5 bases and the J segment 6 bases; nucleotides outside the gene matches: 11. In germline, CDR1 is SGHRS, CDR2 YFSETQ. CDR3 loop: CASRARQGARPNEQFF. The CDR3 bases are TGCGCCAGCAGGGCACGACAGGGGGCTCGTCCCAATGAGCAGTTCTTC.

The chain is built from TRBV5-5 and TRBJ1-4; unclear D gene. Germline V CDR1 and CDR2: SGHKS, YYEKEE (reference sequence). This CDR3 spans 14 amino acids. V was shortened by 0 bases and J by 8 bases, with 11 bases between the two germline ends. CDR3 residues: CASSLGAGREKLFF. In DNA, the CDR3 is TGTGCCAGCAGCTTGGGGGCAGGTAGAGAAAAACTGTTTTTT.

The rearrangement uses TRBV5-4 and TRBJ2-5; no reliable D call. Trimming left V 4 bases short and J 10 bases short, with 20 bases between. From germline, CDR1 is SGHNT and CDR2 YYREEE (reference sequence). The CDR3 is 14 residues long. The CDR3 coding sequence is TGTGCCAGCAGCGACCCCGTTGACGGGCGTAGCCAGTACTTC. As protein: CASSDPVDGRSQYF.

The chain links TRBV28 to TRBJ2-2; 9 nucleotides match TRBD2. The germline CDR1 and CDR2 sequences are MDHEN and SYDVKM. This CDR3 is 15 amino acids long. V was pared by 7 bases and J by 3 bases, with 6 bases of the junction left unmatched. CDR3 bases: TGTGCCAGCACCCAACTAGCGGGTTACACCGGGGAGCTGTTTTTT. The encoded protein is CASTQLAGYTGELFF. Based on the CDR3 plus reference TRBV28 and TRBJ2-2, the full variable domain is DVKVTQSSRYLVKRTGEKVFLECVQDMDHENMFWYRQDPGLGLRLIYFSYDVKMKEKGDIPEGYSVSREKKERFSLILESASTNQTSMYLCASTQLAGYTGELFFGEGSRLTVL.

The chain joins TRBV10-3 to TRBJ2-7, with D perhaps TRBD2 (6 bases). V gave up 6 bases and J gave up 7 bases, with 13 bases separating them. The germline V gene encodes CDR1 ENHRY and CDR2 SYGVKD. This CDR3 spans 12 amino acids. This chain's CDR3 is CAISPIGTEQYF. The CDR3 region has the DNA TGTGCCATCAGCCCCATTGGGACTGAGCAGTACTTC.

Turning to this clone: Within the sample, other DNA sequences also encode this same CDR3. The chain combines TRBV5-1 with TRBJ2-3; tentatively, D is TRBD1 or TRBD2 (5 bases each). The germline V gene encodes CDR1 SGHRS and CDR2 YFSETQ. V dropped 4 bases and J dropped 1 base, with 16 bases sitting between them. The CDR3 runs to 16 residues. The CDR3 DNA reads as TGCGCCAGCAGCCCCGGGGACCGACTTGGCACAGATACGCAGTATTTT. Translation: CASSPGDRLGTDTQYF.

The chain joins TRBV6-1 to TRBJ2-3, with TRBD2 matching 8 bases. J gave up 3 bases and V 4 bases, and 12 bases lay outside the gene matches. CDR1 and CDR2 from the germline V gene are MNHNS and SASEGT. CDR3 length: 17 amino acids. CDR3 amino acids: CASSASGSRIWTDTQYF. For the CDR3, the DNA is TGTGCCAGCAGTGCCAGCGGGAGTCGGATTTGGACAGATACGCAGTATTTT.

The chain recombines TRBV7-8 with TRBJ2-7; TRBD2 aligns across 8 bases. Germline CDR1 reads SGHVS; CDR2 reads FQNEAQ. The CDR3 is 18 amino acids. J lost 0 bases, V lost 0 bases, and 10 bases had no gene match. The CDR3 DNA sequence: TGTGCCAGCAGCTTAGCCTTAAACGGGGGGGTCAGCTCCTACGAGCAGTACTTC. Protein product: CASSLALNGGVSSYEQYF.

The chain has TRBV9 and TRBJ2-7; no reliable D call. CDR3 length equals 14 residues. The V and J ends lost 3 bases and 6 bases respectively, with 16 bases between them. Germline CDR1 reads SGDLS; CDR2 reads YYNGEE. The CDR3 is CASSDQSLVGEQYF. In nucleotides, the CDR3 is TGTGCCAGCAGCGACCAGAGCCTAGTTGGCGAGCAGTACTTC.

This chain uses TRBV11-3 with TRBJ1-1, with D possibly TRBD1 on 5 matching bases. Per germline, CDR1 SGHNT and CDR2 YENEEA. This CDR3 is built from 15 residues. V was trimmed by 5 bases and J by 4 bases, leaving 17 bases between them. The CDR3, as DNA: TGTGCCAGCAGCCAGGGTAATGTTGGGCGCACTGAAGCTTTCTTT. Translating it yields CASSQGNVGRTEAFF.

This clone occurred once. The chain links TRBV28 to TRBJ1-1; no definite D call. Germline loops: CDR1 MDHEN, CDR2 SYDVKM. The ends were cut back, 5 bases at V and 1 base at J, with 20 bases in the middle. The CDR3 loop spans 17 amino acids. The CDR3 region is CASSMTGRRGPNTEAFF. CDR3 coding DNA: TGTGCCAGCAGTATGACGGGGAGGCGGGGTCCGAACACTGAAGCTTTCTTT.